This T cell receptor (beta chain) was recovered during a study of naive and memory T cell subsets. The CDR3 is 15 amino acids. V lost 5 bases to trimming and J lost 4 bases; unmatched junction nucleotides: 11. Germline assignment: CDR1 MNHNS and CDR2 SASEGT. The study, taken as a whole, reports: A clonotype means one alpha or beta sequence, not an alpha/beta pair.

This clonotype was seen only a few times. Its antigen is unknown. An equimolar mix of two oligonucleotides served as the beta constant-region primer for TRBC1 and TRBC2. Ligated cDNA was amplified by four rounds of PCR with nested alpha and beta constant-region primers and SP2. TCRdb reprocessed the UMI-ligation and nested PCR reads with MiXCR, giving one entry per CDR3 protein. The sample gives tens of thousands of distinct CDR3 sequences, around a sixth of which show up once; about 3.4% is in the top ten. The chain is built from TRBV6-1 and TRBJ2-7; TRBD1 agrees at 7 bases. The sample taken for sequencing was effector memory CD4+ T cells from blood. Subset specified: effector memory, CD45RA- CD27-. This receptor was identified in a human donor in good health. DNA for the CDR3: TGTGCCAGCAGTCCCCAGGGGACAGCCCGATACGAGCAGTACTTC. This encodes CASSPQGTARYEQYF.